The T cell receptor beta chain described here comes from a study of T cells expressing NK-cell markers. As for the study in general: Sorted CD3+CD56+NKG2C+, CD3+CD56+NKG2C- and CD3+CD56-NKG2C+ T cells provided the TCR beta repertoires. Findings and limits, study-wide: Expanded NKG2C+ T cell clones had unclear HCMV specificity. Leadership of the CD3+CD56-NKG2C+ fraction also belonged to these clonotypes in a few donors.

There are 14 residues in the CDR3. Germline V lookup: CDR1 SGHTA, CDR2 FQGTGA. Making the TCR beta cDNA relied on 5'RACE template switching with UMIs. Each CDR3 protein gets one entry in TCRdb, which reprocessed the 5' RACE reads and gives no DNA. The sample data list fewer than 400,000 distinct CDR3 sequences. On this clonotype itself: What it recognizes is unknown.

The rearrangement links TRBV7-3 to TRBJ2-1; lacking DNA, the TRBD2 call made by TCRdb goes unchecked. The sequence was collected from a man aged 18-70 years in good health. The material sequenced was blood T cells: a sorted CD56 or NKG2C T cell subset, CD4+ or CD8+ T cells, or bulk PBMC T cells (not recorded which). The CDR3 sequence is CASSSWTSGNEQFF.